This T cell receptor beta chain was identified during a study of T cells in Graves' hyperthyroidism and ophthalmopathy. There are many counts of this clonotype. The antigen remains undetermined. RNA transcripts gave rise to amplified TCR beta CDR3 regions. The TCR CDR3 was amplified in a first-round RT-PCR using the HTBI primer set. TCRdb analysed the multiplex PCR reads with MiXCR anew, one entry per CDR3 protein. The table has about 360,000 distinct CDR3 sequences, approximately 25% seen once. This CDR3 spans 13 amino acids. Per the germline V gene, CDR1 is SGHTA and CDR2 is FQGTGA. Trimming removed 3 bases at V and 0 bases at J, with 5 bases between. The study, taken as a whole, reports: By a 13 V-J model, ophthalmopathy was set apart from stable hyperthyroidism.

The diagnostic basis comprised clinical symptoms, serum thyroxine and TRAb, thyroid ultrasound and orbital computed tomography. The TCR originated in a man aged 45-60 years with Graves' hyperthyroidism. Sample: blood. The chain has TRBV7-3 and TRBJ2-5; D is uncertain. CDR3 DNA sequence: TGTGCCAGCAGCTTGACTCACCAAGAGACCCAGTACTTC. Protein sequence: CASSLTHQETQYF.